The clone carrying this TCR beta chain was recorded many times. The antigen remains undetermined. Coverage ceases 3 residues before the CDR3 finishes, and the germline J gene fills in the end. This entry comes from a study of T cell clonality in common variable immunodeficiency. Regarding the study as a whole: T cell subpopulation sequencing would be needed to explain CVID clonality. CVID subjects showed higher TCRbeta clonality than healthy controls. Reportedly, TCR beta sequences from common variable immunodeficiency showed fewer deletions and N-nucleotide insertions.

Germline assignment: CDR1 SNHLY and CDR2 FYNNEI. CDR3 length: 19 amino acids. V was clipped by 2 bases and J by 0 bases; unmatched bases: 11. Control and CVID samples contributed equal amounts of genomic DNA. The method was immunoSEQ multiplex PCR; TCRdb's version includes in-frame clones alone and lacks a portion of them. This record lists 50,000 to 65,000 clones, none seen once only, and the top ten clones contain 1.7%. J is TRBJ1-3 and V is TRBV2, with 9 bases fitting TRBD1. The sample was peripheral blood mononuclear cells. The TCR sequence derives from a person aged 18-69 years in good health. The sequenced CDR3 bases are TGTGCCAGCAGTGAATACGGGACAGGGACATTTCGCTCTGGAAACACC. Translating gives CASSEYGTGTFRSGNT. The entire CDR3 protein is CASSEYGTGTFRSGNTIYF.